This T cell receptor beta chain was retrieved from a study of T cells after somatic rescue of genetic block. Profiling relied on immunoSEQ multiplex PCR, and the TCRdb table lists in-frame clones only, not all of them. The sample has about 63,000 clones, about 90% seen once; the top ten hold under 4%. This clone appeared a single time. Germline assignment: CDR1 SGHRS and CDR2 YFSETQ. The CDR3 runs to 15 residues. V dropped 4 bases and J dropped 1; count of bases not matched to a gene: 4. This sequence joins TRBV5-1 and TRBJ2-7; 11 nucleotides align to TRBD2. Sequencing used peripheral blood mononuclear cells (PBMCs). This clonotype was obtained from a man in his forties. The CDR3 nucleotides are TGCGCCAGCAGCCCGGGACTAGCGGCATCCTACGAGCAGTACTTC. Translation: CASSPGLAASYEQYF. Drawing the rest from reference TRBV5-1 and TRBJ2-7, the complete variable domain is KAGVTQTPRYLIKTRGQQVTLSCSPISGHRSVSWYQQTPGQGLQFLFEYFSETQRNKGNFPGRFSGRQFSNSRSEMNVSTLELGDSALYLCASSPGLAASYEQYFGPGTRLTVT.